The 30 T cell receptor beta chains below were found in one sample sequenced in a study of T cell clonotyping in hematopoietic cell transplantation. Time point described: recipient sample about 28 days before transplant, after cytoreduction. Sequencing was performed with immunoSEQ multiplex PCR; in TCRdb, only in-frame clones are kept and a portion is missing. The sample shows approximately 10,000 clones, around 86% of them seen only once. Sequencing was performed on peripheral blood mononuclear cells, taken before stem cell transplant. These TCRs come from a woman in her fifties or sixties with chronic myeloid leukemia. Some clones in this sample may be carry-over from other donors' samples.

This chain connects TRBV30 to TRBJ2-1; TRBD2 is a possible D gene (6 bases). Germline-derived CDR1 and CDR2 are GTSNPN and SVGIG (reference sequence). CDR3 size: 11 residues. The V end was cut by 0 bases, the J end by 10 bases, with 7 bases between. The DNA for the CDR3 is TGTGCCTGGAGTGTGGCGGGAGAGCAGTTCTTC. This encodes CAWSVAGEQFF.

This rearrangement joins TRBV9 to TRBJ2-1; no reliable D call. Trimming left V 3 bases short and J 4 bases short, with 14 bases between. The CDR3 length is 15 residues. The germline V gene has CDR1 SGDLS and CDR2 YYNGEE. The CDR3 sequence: CASSAGLRGYNEQFF. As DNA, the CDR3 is TGTGCCAGCAGCGCCGGATTACGTGGTTACAATGAGCAGTTCTTC. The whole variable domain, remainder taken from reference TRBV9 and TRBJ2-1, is DSGVTQTPKHLITATGQRVTLRCSPRSGDLSVYWYQQSLDQGLQFLIQYYNGEERAKGNILERFSAQQFPDLHSELNLSSLELGDSALYFCASSAGLRGYNEQFFGPGTRLTVL.

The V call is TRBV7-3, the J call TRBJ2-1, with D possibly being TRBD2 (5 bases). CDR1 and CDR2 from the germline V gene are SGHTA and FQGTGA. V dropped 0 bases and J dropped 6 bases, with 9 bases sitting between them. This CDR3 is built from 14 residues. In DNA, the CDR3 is TGTGCCAGCAGCTTAACACTAGATAGCAATGAGCAGTTCTTC. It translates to CASSLTLDSNEQFF. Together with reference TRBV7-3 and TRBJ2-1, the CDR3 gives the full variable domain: GAGVSQTPSNKVTEKGKYVELRCDPISGHTALYWYRQSLGQGPEFLIYFQGTGAADDSGLPNDRFFAVRPEGSVSTLKIQRTERGDSAVYLCASSLTLDSNEQFFGPGTRLTVL.

In nucleotides, the CDR3 is TGTGCCAGCAGCAGAACGGGACAGACGAACACTGAAGCTTTCTTT. Its protein is CASSRTGQTNTEAFF. The chain has TRBV7-6 and TRBJ1-1; 7 bases are a match to TRBD1. CDR3 length: 15 residues. Germline V gives CDR1 SGHVS, CDR2 FNYEAQ. The junction had 7 bases not matched to a gene; V was cut back by 5 bases and J by 1 base.

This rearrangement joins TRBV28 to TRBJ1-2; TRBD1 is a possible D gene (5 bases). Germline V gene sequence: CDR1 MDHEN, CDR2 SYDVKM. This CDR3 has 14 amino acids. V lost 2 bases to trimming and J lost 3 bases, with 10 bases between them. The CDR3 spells CASSLTGFYYGYTF. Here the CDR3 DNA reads TGTGCCAGCAGTTTAACAGGATTTTACTATGGCTACACCTTC.

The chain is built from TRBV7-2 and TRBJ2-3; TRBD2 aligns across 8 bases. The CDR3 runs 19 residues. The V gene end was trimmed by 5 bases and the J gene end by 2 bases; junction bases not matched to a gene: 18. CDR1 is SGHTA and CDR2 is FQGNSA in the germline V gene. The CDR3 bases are TGTGCCAGCAGCCCCCGTGTGGGAGCGGGGGATGTGACCACAGATACGCAGTATTTT. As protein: CASSPRVGAGDVTTDTQYF. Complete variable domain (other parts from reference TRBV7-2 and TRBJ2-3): GAGVSQSPSNKVTEKGKDVELRCDPISGHTALYWYRQSLGQGLEFLIYFQGNSAPDKSGLPSDRFSAERTGGSVSTLTIQRTQQEDSAVYLCASSPRVGAGDVTTDTQYFGPGTRLTVL.

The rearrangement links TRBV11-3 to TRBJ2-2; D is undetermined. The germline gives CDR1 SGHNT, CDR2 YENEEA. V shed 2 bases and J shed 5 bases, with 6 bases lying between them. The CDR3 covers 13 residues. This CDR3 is CASSLLGTGELFF. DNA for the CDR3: TGTGCCAGCAGCTTATTGGGAACCGGGGAGCTGTTTTTT.

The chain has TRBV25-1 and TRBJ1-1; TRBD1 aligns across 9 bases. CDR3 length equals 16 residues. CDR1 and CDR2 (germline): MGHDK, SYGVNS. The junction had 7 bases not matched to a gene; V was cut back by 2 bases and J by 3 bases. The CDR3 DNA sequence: TGTGCCAGCAGTGAAGGCACAGGGGGCGCAGACACTGAAGCTTTCTTT. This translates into CASSEGTGGADTEAFF.

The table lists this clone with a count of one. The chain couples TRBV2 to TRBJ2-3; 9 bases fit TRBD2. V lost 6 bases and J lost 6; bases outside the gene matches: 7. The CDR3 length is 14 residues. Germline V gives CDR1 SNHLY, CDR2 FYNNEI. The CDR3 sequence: CASSPLAGADTQYF. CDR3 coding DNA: TGTGCCAGCAGCCCTTTAGCGGGAGCGGATACGCAGTATTTT.

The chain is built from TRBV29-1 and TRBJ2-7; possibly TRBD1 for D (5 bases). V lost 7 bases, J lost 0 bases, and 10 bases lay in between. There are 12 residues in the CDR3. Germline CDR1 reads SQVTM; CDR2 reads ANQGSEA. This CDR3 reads CSAKTDSYEQYF. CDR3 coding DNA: TGCAGCGCAAAGACAGACTCCTACGAGCAGTACTTC.

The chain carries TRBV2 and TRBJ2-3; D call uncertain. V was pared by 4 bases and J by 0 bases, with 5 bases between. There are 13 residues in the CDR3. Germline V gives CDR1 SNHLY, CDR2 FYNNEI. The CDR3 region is CASSVDSTDTQYF. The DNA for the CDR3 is TGTGCCAGCAGTGTTGACAGCACAGATACGCAGTATTTT. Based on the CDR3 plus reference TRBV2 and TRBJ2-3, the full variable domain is EPEVTQTPSHQVTQMGQEVILRCVPISNHLYFYWYRQILGQKVEFLVSFYNNEISEKSEIFDDQFSVERPDGSNFTLKIRSTKLEDSAMYFCASSVDSTDTQYFGPGTRLTVL.

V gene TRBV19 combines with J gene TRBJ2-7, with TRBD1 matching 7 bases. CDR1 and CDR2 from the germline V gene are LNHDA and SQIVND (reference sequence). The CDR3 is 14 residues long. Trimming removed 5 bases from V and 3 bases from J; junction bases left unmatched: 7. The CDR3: CASSPWTGDYEQYF. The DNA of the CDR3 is TGTGCCAGTAGTCCTTGGACAGGTGACTACGAGCAGTACTTC.

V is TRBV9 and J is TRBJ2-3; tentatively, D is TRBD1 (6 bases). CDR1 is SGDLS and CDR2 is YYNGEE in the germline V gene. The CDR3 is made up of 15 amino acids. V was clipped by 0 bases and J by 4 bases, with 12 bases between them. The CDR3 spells CASSVGPTGSDTQYF. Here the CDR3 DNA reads TGTGCCAGCAGCGTAGGCCCTACAGGGTCAGATACGCAGTATTTT.

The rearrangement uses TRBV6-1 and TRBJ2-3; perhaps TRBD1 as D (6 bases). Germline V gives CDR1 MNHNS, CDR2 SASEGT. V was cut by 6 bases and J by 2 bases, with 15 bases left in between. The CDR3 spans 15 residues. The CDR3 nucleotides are TGTGCCAGCAGCAAGAGACAGGAGACCACAGATACGCAGTATTTT. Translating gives CASSKRQETTDTQYF.

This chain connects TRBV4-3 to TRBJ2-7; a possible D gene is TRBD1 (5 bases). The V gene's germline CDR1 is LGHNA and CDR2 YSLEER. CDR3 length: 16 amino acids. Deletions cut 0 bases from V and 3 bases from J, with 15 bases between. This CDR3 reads CASSQDTASQGYEQYF. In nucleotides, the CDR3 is TGCGCCAGCAGCCAAGATACCGCGAGTCAGGGCTACGAGCAGTACTTC.

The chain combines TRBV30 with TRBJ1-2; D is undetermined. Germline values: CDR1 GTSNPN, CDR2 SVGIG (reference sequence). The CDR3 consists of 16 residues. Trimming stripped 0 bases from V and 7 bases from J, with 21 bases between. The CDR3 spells CAWSVSLRLTLSGYTF. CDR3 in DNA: TGTGCCTGGAGTGTAAGTCTCCGGCTGACTCTTAGTGGCTACACCTTC. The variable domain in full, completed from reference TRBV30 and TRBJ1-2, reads SQTIHQWPATLVQPVGSPLSLECTVEGTSNPNLYWYRQAAGRGLQLLFYSVGIGQISSEVPQNLSASRPQDRQFILSSKKLLLSDSGFYLCAWSVSLRLTLSGYTFGSGTRLTVV.

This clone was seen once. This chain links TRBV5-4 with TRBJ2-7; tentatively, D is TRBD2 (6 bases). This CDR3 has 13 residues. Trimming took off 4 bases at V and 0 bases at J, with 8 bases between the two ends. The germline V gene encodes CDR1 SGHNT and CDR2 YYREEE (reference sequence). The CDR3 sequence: CASSAGSSYEQYF. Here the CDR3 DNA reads TGTGCCAGCAGCGCCGGGAGCTCCTACGAGCAGTACTTC.

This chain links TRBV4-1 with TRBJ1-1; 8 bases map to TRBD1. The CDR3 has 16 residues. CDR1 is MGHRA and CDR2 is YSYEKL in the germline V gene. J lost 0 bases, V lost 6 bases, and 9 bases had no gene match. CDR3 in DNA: TGCGCCAGCAGAAAAGTCAGGGGGCCCATGAACACTGAAGCTTTCTTT. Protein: CASRKVRGPMNTEAFF.

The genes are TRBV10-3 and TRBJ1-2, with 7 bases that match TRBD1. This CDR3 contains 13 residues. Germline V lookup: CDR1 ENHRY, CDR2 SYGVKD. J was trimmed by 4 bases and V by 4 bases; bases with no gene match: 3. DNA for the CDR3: TGTGCCATCAGTGCGGGGGACAGCTATGGCTACACCTTC. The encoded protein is CAISAGDSYGYTF.

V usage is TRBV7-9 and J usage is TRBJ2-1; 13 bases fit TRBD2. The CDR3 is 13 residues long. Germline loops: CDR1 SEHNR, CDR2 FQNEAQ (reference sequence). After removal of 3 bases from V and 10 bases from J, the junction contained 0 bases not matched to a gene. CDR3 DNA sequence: TGTGCCAGCAGCTTGGGACTAGCGGGAGAGCAGTTCTTC. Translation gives CASSLGLAGEQFF.

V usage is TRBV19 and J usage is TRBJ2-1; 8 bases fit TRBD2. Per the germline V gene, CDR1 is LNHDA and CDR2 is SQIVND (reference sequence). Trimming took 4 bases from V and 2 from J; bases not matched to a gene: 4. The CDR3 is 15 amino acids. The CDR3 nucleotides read TGTGCCAGTAGTACGGAGCGGGAGACCTACAATGAGCAGTTCTTC. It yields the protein CASSTERETYNEQFF.

The CDR3 loop is CSARRPTYNEQFF. The CDR3 bases are TGCAGCGCTCGAAGGCCAACCTACAATGAGCAGTTCTTC. This chain joins TRBV29-1 and TRBJ2-1, with D unclear. Trimming stripped 7 bases from V and 2 bases from J, with 12 bases between. The germline V gene has CDR1 SQVTM and CDR2 ANQGSEA. The CDR3 consists of 13 residues.

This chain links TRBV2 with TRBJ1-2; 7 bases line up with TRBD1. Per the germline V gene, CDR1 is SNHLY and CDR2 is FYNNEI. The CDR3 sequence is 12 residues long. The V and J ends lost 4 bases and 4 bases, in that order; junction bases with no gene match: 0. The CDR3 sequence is CASSGTGYGYTF. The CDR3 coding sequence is TGTGCCAGCAGTGGGACAGGCTATGGCTACACCTTC.

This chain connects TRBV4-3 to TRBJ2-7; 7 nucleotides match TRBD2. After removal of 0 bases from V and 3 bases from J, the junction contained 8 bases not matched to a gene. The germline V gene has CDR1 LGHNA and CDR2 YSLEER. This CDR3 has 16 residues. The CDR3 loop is CASSQDLSGGSYEQYF. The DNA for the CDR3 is TGCGCCAGCAGCCAAGATTTGTCCGGCGGGAGCTACGAGCAGTACTTC.

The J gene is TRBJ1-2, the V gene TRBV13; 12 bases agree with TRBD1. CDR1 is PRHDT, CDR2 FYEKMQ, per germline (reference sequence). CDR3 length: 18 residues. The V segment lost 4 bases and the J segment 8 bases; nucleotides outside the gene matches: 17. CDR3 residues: CASSYRPGTGGGRRGYTF. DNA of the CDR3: TGTGCCAGCAGCTACCGTCCCGGGACAGGGGGCGGGAGGCGCGGCTACACCTTC.

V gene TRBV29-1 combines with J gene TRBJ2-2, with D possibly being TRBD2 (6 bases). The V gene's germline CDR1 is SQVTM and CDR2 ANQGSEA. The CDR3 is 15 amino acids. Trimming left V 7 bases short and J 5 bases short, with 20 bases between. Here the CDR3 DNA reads TGCAGCGCCGCCTCCCTAGCTGGGGGGACCGGGGAGCTGTTTTTT. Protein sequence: CSAASLAGGTGELFF.

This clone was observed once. CDR3 DNA: TGTGCCAGCGGCCGGGGACGGGAAGTGGAGACCCAGTACTTC. Residues: CASGRGREVETQYF. The chain has TRBV5-8 and TRBJ2-5, with D perhaps TRBD1 or TRBD2 (5 bases each). This CDR3 region has 14 residues. V lost 7 bases to trimming and J lost 5 bases, with 18 bases between them. The germline gives CDR1 SGHTS, CDR2 YDEGEE.

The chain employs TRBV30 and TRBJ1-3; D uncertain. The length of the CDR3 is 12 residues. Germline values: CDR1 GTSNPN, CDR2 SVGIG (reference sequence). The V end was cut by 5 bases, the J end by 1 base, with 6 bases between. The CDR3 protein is CAWSRSGNTIYF. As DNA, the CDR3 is TGTGCCTGGTCACGATCTGGAAACACCATATATTTT.

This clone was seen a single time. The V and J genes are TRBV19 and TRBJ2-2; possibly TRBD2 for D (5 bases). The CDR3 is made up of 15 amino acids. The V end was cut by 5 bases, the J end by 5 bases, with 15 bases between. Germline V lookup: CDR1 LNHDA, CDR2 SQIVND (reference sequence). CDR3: CASSSQAGETGELFF. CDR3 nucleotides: TGTGCCAGTAGTTCGCAGGCTGGGGAGACCGGGGAGCTGTTTTTT.

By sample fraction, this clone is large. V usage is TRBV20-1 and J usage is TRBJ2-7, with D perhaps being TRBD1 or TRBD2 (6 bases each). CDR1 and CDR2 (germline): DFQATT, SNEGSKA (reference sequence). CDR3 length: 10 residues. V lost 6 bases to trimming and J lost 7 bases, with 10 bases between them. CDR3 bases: TGCAGTGCGTGGAGGGGGGAGCAGTACTTC. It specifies CSAWRGEQYF.